This T cell receptor beta chain comes out of a study of technical replicates of blood from a handful of donors. The CDR3 is made up of 15 amino acids. The germline V gene has CDR1 SGHVS and CDR2 FQNEAQ. The V gene end was trimmed by 5 bases and the J gene end by 5 bases; junction bases not matched to a gene: 7. Measured with immunoSEQ multiplex PCR; TCRdb has only the in-frame clones, and not every one. The data hold about 62,000 clones, with about 90% observed a single time. The chain is built from TRBV7-8 and TRBJ2-7; 12 nucleotides match TRBD2. This clonotype was sampled from a human donor in good health. Some clones in this sample may be carry-over from other donors' samples. The sample comprised PBMCs. DNA for the CDR3: TGTGCCAGCAGCCCGCGTTGGACTAGCGGGGACGAGCAGTACTTC. Protein product: CASSPRWTSGDEQYF.